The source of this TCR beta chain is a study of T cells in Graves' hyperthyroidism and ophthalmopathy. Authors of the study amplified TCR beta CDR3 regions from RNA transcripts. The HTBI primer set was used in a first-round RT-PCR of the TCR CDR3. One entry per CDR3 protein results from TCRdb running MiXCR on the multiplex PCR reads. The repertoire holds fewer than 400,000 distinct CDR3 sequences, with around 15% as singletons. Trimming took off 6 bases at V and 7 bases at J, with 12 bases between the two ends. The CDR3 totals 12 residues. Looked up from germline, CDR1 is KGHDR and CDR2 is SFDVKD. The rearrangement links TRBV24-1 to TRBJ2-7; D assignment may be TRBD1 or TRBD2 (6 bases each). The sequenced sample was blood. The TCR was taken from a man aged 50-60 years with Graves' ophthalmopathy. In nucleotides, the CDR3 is TGTGCCACCAGTATGGGGGGCCAAGAGCAGTACTTC. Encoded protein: CATSMGGQEQYF.